This T cell receptor (beta chain) was documented in a study of T cell repertoires in cytomegalovirus infection (dated by TCRdb to about 2019). Background on the whole study: Donor HLA type was relevant to the analysis, because carriage of CMV infection together with the matching HLA type was indicated by public TCR beta signatures. Paper-wide results and their limitations: In both this cohort and an independent cohort of over 350 donors, the cumulative frequency of public TCR beta family members distinguished carriers of CMV infection plus the relevant HLA type. In the ex vivo response, HLA-C-restricted CMV-specific TCR beta clonotypes were dominant, and in two of eight donors the single most frequent clonotype came from this HLA-C-restricted group.

The sequencing machine was an Illumina HiSeq 1500. The public reads were reanalyzed by TCRdb: fastp trimming at Q25, MiXCR alignment, in-frame beta chains only. Records with the same CDR3 protein are collapsed into one entry carrying the most frequent genes and DNA. This sample gives hundreds of thousands of distinct CDR3 sequences in total; 15% to 20% of them show up just once. The ten largest clones capture around 8.6% of the sample. Cut back by 8 bases and 2 bases, the V and J ends lie 10 bases apart. CDR1 and CDR2 are read off the germline V gene as MNHNS and SASEGT. Including cysteine and phenylalanine, the CDR3 has 12 amino acids. The sequence is cut down to CDR3 DNA, 36 bases in frame from base 1. This clonotype was seen repeatedly, ten times or more. Its cognate antigen has yet to be identified. There are no base qualities to consult, and no much larger clone falls within one base.

The TCR originated in a human donor in good health (CMV status not recorded). Some clones in this sample may be carry-over from other donors' samples. The chain joins TRBV6-1 to TRBJ2-7; the D gene lacks a confident call. The sequenced material came from PBMCs. The encoded CDR3 is CASLSQTYEQYF. The nucleotide sequence is TGTGCCAGCCTATCTCAGACCTACGAGCAGTACTTC.